A single sample is the source of the 21 T cell receptor beta chains below, sequenced in a study of spatial heterogeneity in lung cancer (dated 2019 in TCRdb). The method was 5' RACE. Sequenced on a NextSeq 500. TCRdb passed the public sequencing reads through fastp at Q25 and MiXCR, retaining productive beta sequences. Duplicate CDR3 protein sequences are folded into a single record with the most common DNA and genes. The table for this sample lists 90,000 to 95,000 distinct CDR3 sequences; about 12% of them were counted only once. Clones ranked in the top ten supply about 38% of the sample. The meaning of the sample's time point label: sample taken at primary tumor resection. Whole RNA extracted from tumor and nontumor lung tissue, or from cryopreserved PBMC samples, was used for TCR sequencing without cell sorting. The specimen was PBMCs, collected at surgery. These TCRs come from a male donor with early-stage non-small cell lung cancer.

In its sample, this clonotype was seen a few times. J is TRBJ1-4 and V is TRBV7-9; the D gene is possibly TRBD1 (5 bases). The V gene's germline CDR1 is SEHNR and CDR2 FQNEAQ (reference sequence). The length of the CDR3 is 17 residues. V was trimmed by 4 bases and J by 0 bases, leaving 15 bases between them. DNA for the CDR3: TGTGCCAGCAGCTCCCCACGGACACCAGCAACTAATGAAAAACTGTTTTTT. This translates into CASSSPRTPATNEKLFF.

The CDR3 DNA reads as TGTGCCAGCAGTTCGACTAGAGTCCTTAGCTACAATGAGCAGTTCTTC. Translation gives CASSSTRVLSYNEQFF. The rearrangement uses TRBV12-3 or TRBV12-4 and TRBJ2-1, with D possibly being TRBD2 (6 bases). V was pared by 4 bases and J by 3 bases, with 16 bases between. The CDR3 covers 16 residues.

The table lists this clonotype with a few counts. The chain carries TRBV23-1 and TRBJ1-1; 10 bases align to TRBD1. TRBV23-1 is flagged as an ORF with uncertain function. The CDR3 length is 16 residues. The V segment lost 6 bases and the J segment 2 bases; nucleotides outside the gene matches: 9. The CDR3 sequence is CASRRTGGDDNTEAFF. CDR3 sequence (DNA): TGCGCCAGCAGACGGACAGGGGGGGACGACAACACTGAAGCTTTCTTT.

This clonotype was seen only a few times. The chain links TRBV6-5 to TRBJ2-3, with D uncertain. With 7 bases removed from V and 3 bases from J, the gap between germline ends came to 11 bases. The CDR3 has 13 residues. Germline CDR1 and CDR2: MNHEY and SVGAGI. In nucleotides, the CDR3 is TGTGCCAGCAATCGGGCCCGGACAGATACGCAGTATTTT. It yields the protein CASNRARTDTQYF.

This chain uses TRBV28 with TRBJ1-3, with a possible D match to TRBD1 (5 bases). This CDR3 is built from 15 residues. Germline CDR1 and CDR2: MDHEN and SYDVKM. The V and J ends lost 7 bases and 6 bases respectively, with 19 bases between them. CDR3 region: CASMVRRGGENTIYF. The CDR3 coding sequence is TGTGCCAGCATGGTCCGAAGGGGAGGGGAAAACACCATATATTTT. Complete variable domain (other parts from reference TRBV28 and TRBJ1-3): DVKVTQSSRYLVKRTGEKVFLECVQDMDHENMFWYRQDPGLGLRLIYFSYDVKMKEKGDIPEGYSVSREKKERFSLILESASTNQTSMYLCASMVRRGGENTIYFGEGSWLTVV.

This clonotype was recorded at least ten times. J is TRBJ2-3 and V is TRBV7-9; 14 nucleotides match TRBD2. This CDR3 region has 15 residues. The V segment lost 1 base and the J segment 8 bases; nucleotides outside the gene matches: 2. Germline V gives CDR1 SEHNR, CDR2 FQNEAQ (reference sequence). In nucleotides, the CDR3 is TGTGCCAGCAGCTTAGAGGGACTAGCGGGAGTTACGCAGTATTTT. Encoded protein: CASSLEGLAGVTQYF.

The rearrangement uses TRBV28 and TRBJ2-5, with D uncertain. In germline, CDR1 is MDHEN, CDR2 SYDVKM. The CDR3 has 15 amino acids. V was cut by 1 base and J by 1 base, with 10 bases left in between. CDR3 residues: CASSLSTPVQETQYF. In DNA form, the CDR3 reads TGTGCCAGCAGTTTATCGACACCAGTCCAAGAGACCCAGTACTTC.

This sequence joins TRBV2 and TRBJ1-4; 7 bases map to TRBD1. The CDR3 extends over 13 amino acids. V trimming: 3 bases; J trimming: 7 bases; junction bases outside the gene matches: 2. Germline V gives CDR1 SNHLY, CDR2 FYNNEI. CDR3 sequence: CASSESGGEKLFF. CDR3 DNA sequence: TGTGCCAGCAGTGAGTCAGGGGGTGAAAAACTGTTTTTT.

J is TRBJ2-1 and V is TRBV10-3; 10 nucleotides agree with TRBD2. The J segment lost 8 bases and the V segment lost 7 bases, leaving 5 bases of the junction unmatched. This CDR3 is built from 13 residues. Germline-derived CDR1 and CDR2 are ENHRY and SYGVKD. In DNA form, the CDR3 reads TGTGCCATCAAAGCGGGAGGGCCTTATGAGCAGTTCTTC. Protein: CAIKAGGPYEQFF.

This clonotype was seen only a few times. The V and J genes are TRBV9 and TRBJ1-5; 7 bases match TRBD1. V lost 0 bases to trimming and J lost 8 bases; unmatched junction nucleotides: 5. Germline V CDR1 and CDR2: SGDLS, YYNGEE. The CDR3 sequence is 14 residues long. Here the CDR3 DNA reads TGTGCCAGCAGCGTAGGAAGGGGGCTTGAGCCCCAGCATTTT. It is translated as CASSVGRGLEPQHF.

This clonotype was detected only a few times. The chain combines TRBV6-1 with TRBJ2-3, with D perhaps TRBD1 or TRBD2 (5 bases each). CDR1 is MNHNS, CDR2 SASEGT, per germline. Trimming stripped 2 bases from V and 3 bases from J, with 9 bases between. The CDR3 loop spans 14 amino acids. Here the CDR3 reads CASSELWGTDTQYF. CDR3 in DNA: TGTGCCAGCAGTGAACTGTGGGGGACAGATACGCAGTATTTT.

This clonotype was observed at least ten times. This chain connects TRBV20-1 to TRBJ2-2, with D perhaps TRBD1 (6 bases). The CDR3 has 15 residues. Trimming took 5 bases from V and 0 from J, leaving 13 bases between them. CDR1 is DFQATT and CDR2 is SNEGSKA in the germline V gene (reference sequence). CDR3 in amino acids: CSAYLRTANTGELFF. The CDR3 coding sequence is TGCAGTGCTTACCTAAGGACAGCGAACACCGGGGAGCTGTTTTTT.

V is TRBV11-2 and J is TRBJ1-6; no firm D call. The length of the CDR3 is 15 residues. V dropped 5 bases and J dropped 6 bases, with 14 bases sitting between them. The germline V gene has CDR1 SGHAT and CDR2 FQNNGV. CDR3 amino acids: CASSSTRVPNSPLHF. Here the CDR3 DNA reads TGTGCCAGCAGCAGTACGAGGGTCCCTAATTCACCCCTCCACTTT.

The V gene is TRBV11-2, the J gene TRBJ1-2; D is uncertain. V was clipped by 1 base and J by 3 bases, with 6 bases between them. Germline V gives CDR1 SGHAT, CDR2 FQNNGV. The CDR3 sequence is 13 residues long. As DNA, the CDR3 is TGTGCCAGCAGCTTAGCTTCGGACTATGGCTACACCTTC. Protein sequence: CASSLASDYGYTF.

This clonotype was detected a few times. The genes are TRBV12-3 or TRBV12-4 and TRBJ2-3, with D tentatively TRBD2 (6 bases). Trimming cost V 6 bases and J 4 bases, with 14 bases left between them. The CDR3 is made up of 14 amino acids. CDR3 sequence reads: CASSSGDSADTQYF. The CDR3 DNA is TGTGCCAGCAGCTCGGGAGATTCGGCAGATACGCAGTATTTT.

The chain links TRBV12-3 or TRBV12-4 to TRBJ2-6; D is undetermined. V lost 6 bases to trimming and J lost 3 bases, with 18 bases between them. This CDR3 is built from 17 residues. CDR3 region: CASSAGPPGLGANVLTF. In DNA form, the CDR3 reads TGTGCCAGCAGCGCCGGCCCCCCGGGTCTTGGGGCCAACGTCCTGACTTTC.

The table lists this clonotype with a few counts. The chain has TRBV7-2 and TRBJ1-5; perhaps TRBD1 as D (6 bases). CDR1 SGHTA and CDR2 FQGNSA come from the germline V gene. There are 13 residues in the CDR3. Trimming pared 5 bases from V and 4 bases from J, leaving 9 bases between. The CDR3 coding sequence is TGTGCCAGCAGCCAACAGGGTAATCAGCCCCAGCATTTT. Translation: CASSQQGNQPQHF. The full variable domain, completed using reference TRBV7-2 and TRBJ1-5, is GAGVSQSPSNKVTEKGKDVELRCDPISGHTALYWYRQSLGQGLEFLIYFQGNSAPDKSGLPSDRFSAERTGGSVSTLTIQRTQQEDSAVYLCASSQQGNQPQHFGDGTRLSIL.

This clonotype showed up many times. Sequence at one end of the junction differs from germline and may be a read error. The V gene is TRBV7-2, the J gene TRBJ2-3, with 9 bases matching TRBD1. CDR3 size: 13 residues. Germline loops: CDR1 SGHTA, CDR2 FQGNSA. The CDR3 loop is CAAGDRATDTQYF. DNA of the CDR3: TGCGCCGCGGGGGACAGGGCCACAGATACGCAGTATTTT. The full variable domain, rest sourced from reference TRBV7-2 and TRBJ2-3, is GAGVSQSPSNKVTEKGKDVELRCDPISGHTALYWYRQSLGQGLEFLIYFQGNSAPDKSGLPSDRFSAERTGGSVSTLTIQRTQQEDSAVYLCAAGDRATDTQYFGPGTRLTVL.

This clonotype was counted only a few times. The V gene is TRBV11-2, the J gene TRBJ2-1; no reliable D call. Trimming shortened V by 0 bases and J by 7 bases, and 7 bases separated the two germline ends. This CDR3 region has 13 residues. Germline V gene sequence: CDR1 SGHAT, CDR2 FQNNGV. CDR3 in DNA: TGTGCCAGCAGCTTAGATCTCCATAATGAGCAGTTCTTC. This sequence encodes CASSLDLHNEQFF.

The chain employs TRBV2 and TRBJ1-4; D uncertain. The CDR3 is 15 residues long. Trimming removed 1 base at V and 8 bases at J, with 14 bases between. The V gene's germline CDR1 is SNHLY and CDR2 FYNNEI. CDR3 sequence: CASSEVSAHGEKLFF. The CDR3, as DNA: TGTGCCAGCAGTGAAGTCAGTGCTCATGGCGAAAAACTGTTTTTT.

A few counts support this clonotype. The rearrangement links TRBV12-3 or TRBV12-4 to TRBJ1-4; tentative D call: TRBD1 (5 bases). Trimming pared 6 bases from V and 5 bases from J, leaving 13 bases between. The CDR3 runs to 14 residues. CDR3 amino acids: CASSQGGENEKLFF. CDR3 DNA sequence: TGTGCCAGCAGCCAGGGAGGGGAGAATGAAAAACTGTTTTTT.